Below are 11 T cell receptor beta chains sequenced from a single sample in a study of blood T cell repertoires in COVID-19. The assay was immunoSEQ multiplex PCR, and TCRdb's table has in-frame clones only and misses some. In the table there are about 240,000 clones, around 86% of which are singletons. Sequenced input: peripheral blood. These receptors all come from a woman aged 55-70 years with active or convalescent COVID-19.

V usage is TRBV9 and J usage is TRBJ1-2, with TRBD1 identical over 8 bases. The germline CDR1 and CDR2 sequences are SGDLS and YYNGEE. The CDR3 extends over 14 amino acids. V lost 4 bases and J lost 4; bases outside the gene matches: 6. CDR3 sequence: CASSTDRGPYGYTF. As DNA, the CDR3 is TGTGCCAGCAGCACCGACAGGGGCCCCTATGGCTACACCTTC.

CDR3 DNA: TGCAGTGCTAGTCTGCCCGTAGCGGGGGATTTTGGCAATGAGCAGTTCTTC. Translation gives CSASLPVAGDFGNEQFF. The chain is built from TRBV20-1 and TRBJ2-1; TRBD2 matches at 9 bases. V trimming: 3 bases; J trimming: 6 bases; junction bases outside the gene matches: 15. Germline loops: CDR1 DFQATT, CDR2 SNEGSKA (reference sequence). The CDR3 runs 17 residues.

The rearrangement uses TRBV27 and TRBJ1-1; TRBD1 agrees at 7 bases. The germline gives CDR1 MNHEY, CDR2 SMNVEV (reference sequence). This CDR3 is built from 13 residues. Germline trimming cut 3 bases from V and 6 bases from J; bases unmatched to any gene: 4. The CDR3 protein is CASSFGGGPEAFF. The CDR3 DNA is TGTGCCAGCAGTTTTGGAGGGGGCCCTGAAGCTTTCTTT.

This sequence joins TRBV2 and TRBJ2-3; the match to TRBD2 covers 7 bases. CDR1 is SNHLY, CDR2 FYNNEI, per germline. CDR3 length equals 13 residues. J gave up 5 bases and V 4 bases, and 3 bases lay outside the gene matches. DNA for the CDR3: TGTGCCAGCAGTGGGGACTACTTAGATACGCAGTATTTT. Amino acids: CASSGDYLDTQYF.

This chain links TRBV11-2 with TRBJ1-2, with TRBD1 matching over 9 bases. The CDR3 is made up of 15 amino acids. The V gene end was trimmed by 5 bases and the J gene end by 3 bases; junction bases not matched to a gene: 7. The germline V gene has CDR1 SGHAT and CDR2 FQNNGV. CDR3 protein: CASSNRQGVDYGYTF. The DNA of the CDR3 is TGTGCCAGCAGCAACCGACAGGGGGTGGACTATGGCTACACCTTC.

The V and J genes are TRBV3-1 (or the pseudogene TRBV3-2) and TRBJ2-7, with TRBD1 identical over 9 bases. This CDR3 region has 13 residues. Per the germline V gene, CDR1 is LGHDT and CDR2 is YNNKEL (reference sequence). J was trimmed by 6 bases and V by 4 bases; bases with no gene match: 4. The CDR3 DNA is TGTGCCAGCAGCCTTACAGGGGGCGGCGAGCAGTACTTC. The encoded protein is CASSLTGGGEQYF.

The chain links TRBV5-1 to TRBJ1-2, with D perhaps TRBD1 (6 bases). This CDR3 spans 15 amino acids. The ends were cut back, 0 bases at V and 8 bases at J, with 17 bases in the middle. Germline V lookup: CDR1 SGHRS, CDR2 YFSETQ. The CDR3 region has the DNA TGCGCCAGCAGCTTGGGAGGGGCAGGGGCGACGGGCTACACCTTC. Translation gives CASSLGGAGATGYTF.

The chain joins TRBV3-1 (or the pseudogene TRBV3-2) to TRBJ2-5, with 11 bases that match TRBD2. Losses at the gene ends were 1 base for V and 5 bases for J; bases not matched to a gene: 6. The CDR3 extends over 16 amino acids. Germline-derived CDR1 and CDR2 are LGHDT and YNNKEL (reference sequence). CDR3: CASSQVIAGGDETQYF. The CDR3 region has the DNA TGTGCCAGCAGCCAAGTAATAGCGGGGGGGGATGAGACCCAGTACTTC.

The V gene is TRBV19, the J gene TRBJ1-2, with D unresolved. Trimming took off 5 bases at V and 0 bases at J, with 4 bases between the two ends. Germline V gene sequence: CDR1 LNHDA, CDR2 SQIVND (reference sequence). The CDR3 loop spans 12 amino acids. The CDR3 sequence is CASSFSNYGYTF. In DNA, the CDR3 is TGTGCCAGTAGTTTCTCTAACTATGGCTACACCTTC.

The chain employs TRBV27 and TRBJ1-6; 9 bases are a match to TRBD1. Germline V CDR1 and CDR2: MNHEY, SMNVEV (reference sequence). V shed 1 base and J 10 bases; nucleotides not matched to a gene: 2. This CDR3 spans 14 amino acids. CDR3 DNA sequence: TGTGCCAGCAGTTTATACAGGGGGCGATCACCCCTCCACTTT. Translating it yields CASSLYRGRSPLHF.

The V gene is TRBV7-2, the J gene TRBJ2-5; 10 bases match TRBD1. V was clipped by 7 bases and J by 0 bases; unmatched bases: 5. The CDR3 has 15 amino acids. CDR1 is SGHTA and CDR2 is FQGNSA in the germline V gene. The CDR3 region is CASTPGQGYQETQYF. CDR3 coding DNA: TGTGCCAGCACCCCGGGACAGGGGTACCAAGAGACCCAGTACTTC.